A selection of T cell receptor beta chains follows, all from one sample in a study of blood T cells in healthy people across ages. TCRdb independently ran MiXCR on the 5' RACE reads; one entry per CDR3 protein. The data contain 920,000 or so distinct CDR3 sequences, 40% to 45% of them singletons. Material: blood. These receptors were taken from a woman aged 60-70 years in good health. Both conserved end residues are part of each CDR3. The order of the fields is V gene, clone size, J gene, D gene, CDR3 DNA, CDR3 protein. A D gene is named only where the DNA matches it firmly. Not every row has a clone size; where given, it reads once, few, many or a size class.

>TRBV5-1|.|TRBJ2-7|TRBD1
TGCGCCAGCAGCTTAACCGGGACAGGGATGTACGAGCAGTACTTC
CASSLTGTGMYEQYF
>TRBV29-1|few|TRBJ2-1|.
TGCAGCGTTGAGAGCTCCGGAGGATTTGATGAGCAGTTCTTC
CSVESSGGFDEQFF
>TRBV20-1|.|TRBJ2-1|TRBD2
TGCAGTGCTAGGAGAGCTTGGGGGGGTTCCTACAATGAGCAGTTCTTC
CSARRAWGGSYNEQFF
>TRBV29-1|.|TRBJ2-5|TRBD1
TGCAGCGTTGAAGGCGGGACAGGAAAAGAAGAGACCCAGTACTTC
CSVEGGTGKEETQYF
>TRBV7-9|.|TRBJ2-4|TRBD1
TGTGCCAGCAGCGGACCGGGACAGGGGTCAATAGCCAAAAACATTCAGTACTTC
CASSGPGQGSIAKNIQYF
>TRBV29-1|many|TRBJ2-7|.
TGCAGCGCTGGGGCCGGAGACGAGCAGTACTTC
CSAGAGDEQYF
>TRBV2|.|TRBJ2-1|TRBD2
TGTGCCAGCAGTGACGCGGGAGCGAGTGAGCAGTTCTTC
CASSDAGASEQFF
>TRBV6-1|.|TRBJ2-5|.
TGTGCCAGCAGTGCCTACAGGAGCCCCCAAGAGACCCAGTACTTC
CASSAYRSPQETQYF
>TRBV29-1|.|TRBJ2-3|.
TGCAGCGTTGAACAAGGGTACGGTAGCACAGATACGCAGTATTTT
CSVEQGYGSTDTQYF
>TRBV5-1|few|TRBJ2-6|.
TGCGCCAGCAGCTTAGGGACGGATGGCTCTGGGGCCAACGTCCTGACTTTC
CASSLGTDGSGANVLTF
>TRBV20-1|few|TRBJ2-7|TRBD1
TGCAGTGCTAGAGAGGGACAGGGGGTCTACGAGCAGTACTTC
CSAREGQGVYEQYF
>TRBV2|.|TRBJ2-1|TRBD1
TGTGCCAGCAGGGGGACAGACTATGAGCAGTTCTTC
CASRGTDYEQFF
>TRBV27|few|TRBJ2-3|.
TGTGCCAGCAGTTCTTTGGTTATGGACCCCAGCACAGATACGCAGTATTTT
CASSSLVMDPSTDTQYF
>TRBV27|.|TRBJ2-5|.
TGTGCCAGCAGTTTATTGGGACAATATGGGGAGCAGTACTTC
CASSLLGQYGEQYF
>TRBV11-2|few|TRBJ1-2|.
TGTGCCAGCAGCCCCCGAAGAACGGGACTATCCTATGGCTACACCTTC
CASSPRRTGLSYGYTF
>TRBV10-3|.|TRBJ2-1|TRBD2
TGTGCCATCAGTGGGAGTAGCGGGAGAAGGGATGAGCAGTTCTTC
CAISGSSGRRDEQFF
>TRBV11-1|.|TRBJ2-2|.
TGTGCCAGCAGCGTAGTGACGAACACCGGGGAGCTGTTTTTT
CASSVVTNTGELFF
>TRBV28|.|TRBJ2-4|TRBD2
TGTGCCGTCAACGATTTGGAGGGGAGGGATCAGTACTTC
CAVNDLEGRDQYF
>TRBV20-1|.|TRBJ1-5|.
TGCAGTGCGAGAGGGACGGTTAGCAATCAGCCCCAGCATTTT
CSARGTVSNQPQHF
>TRBV7-9|.|TRBJ1-1|.
TGTGCCAGCAGCTTACCCGCCGGGGTTGGTACTGAAGCTTTCTTT
CASSLPAGVGTEAFF
>TRBV12-3/TRBV12-4|.|TRBJ2-3|.
TGTGCCAGCACCGAAACACGACCAGGCACAGATACGCAGTATTTT
CASTETRPGTDTQYF
>TRBV5-6|.|TRBJ2-7|TRBD2
TGTGCCAGCAGCTTGTTTTCAGCGGGAACCTACGAGCAGTACTTC
CASSLFSAGTYEQYF
>TRBV4-2|.|TRBJ2-1|.
TGTGCCAGCAGCAAACTAGCAGATAGCTCCTACAATGAGCAGTTCTTC
CASSKLADSSYNEQFF
>TRBV6-5|many|TRBJ2-3|TRBD1
TGTGCCAGCAGTTACTCGAAGGGACAGGGGCCCACAGATACGCAGTATTTT
CASSYSKGQGPTDTQYF
>TRBV28|.|TRBJ2-5|TRBD2
TGTGCCAGCAGTACAAACCGTAGACTAGCGGGAGACCGCGAGACCCAGTACTTC
CASSTNRRLAGDRETQYF
>TRBV2|.|TRBJ2-5|TRBD1
TGTGCCAGCAGTGACGGGCAGGGGGAAAGAGGGCTAGAAGGGACCCAGTACTTC
CASSDGQGERGLEGTQYF
>TRBV28|few|TRBJ2-3|.
TGTGCCAGCACCCCACTCCCCCCACCCACAGGTAGCACAGATACGCAGTATTTT
CASTPLPPPTGSTDTQYF
>TRBV14|many|TRBJ1-1|TRBD1
TGTGCCAGCAGCGCGTACCGGGACAGGAACACTGAAGCTTTCTTT
CASSAYRDRNTEAFF
>TRBV27|few|TRBJ2-7|.
TGTGCCAGCAGTCCTCGCCAGGACCGACGATCCTACGAGCAGTACTTC
CASSPRQDRRSYEQYF
>TRBV4-2|many|TRBJ2-7|TRBD2
TGTGCCAGCAGCCAAGAGGTACTAGCGGAGGTCTACGAGCAGTACTTC
CASSQEVLAEVYEQYF
>TRBV4-1|few|TRBJ2-1|TRBD1
TGCGCCAGCAGCCAAGTAGTCGCGACAGGGCCCTACAATGAGCAGTTCTTC
CASSQVVATGPYNEQFF
>TRBV11-2|.|TRBJ2-7|.
TGTGCCAGCAGCTTCTTAACAGGGATCGATCGGTACGAGCAGTACTTC
CASSFLTGIDRYEQYF
>TRBV20-1|.|TRBJ2-1|TRBD2
TGCAGTGCGCGGCGGACTAGCGGGAAGGGTGAGCAGTTCTTC
CSARRTSGKGEQFF
>TRBV6-1|.|TRBJ2-3|.
TGTGCCAGCAGTGGAAGATTCACAGATACGCAGTATTTT
CASSGRFTDTQYF
>TRBV20-1|.|TRBJ1-4|.
TGCAGTGCTAGAGGGCGGGCCCTTAATGAAAAACTGTTTTTT
CSARGRALNEKLFF
>TRBV5-6|.|TRBJ2-5|.
TGTGCCAGCAGTCCAGGGAGTGGGTACAATGAGCAGTACTTC
CASSPGSGYNEQYF
>TRBV6-6|.|TRBJ1-4|.
TGTGCCAGCAGTTTCTACGGGGGGAGGGAAAAACTGTTTTTT
CASSFYGGREKLFF
>TRBV27|few|TRBJ2-7|.
TGTGCCAGCAGCCCCGTGGCCACCACCCAGCAGTACTTC
CASSPVATTQQYF